Listed here are 18 T cell receptor beta chains from one sample, sequenced in a study of control samples from healthy donors and cancer patients. The method was immunoSEQ multiplex PCR; TCRdb's version includes in-frame clones alone and lacks a portion of them. The repertoire holds tens of thousands of clones, with 88% as singletons. Sequenced sample: PBMCs. All receptors come from a man in his forties or fifties with head and neck cancer.

The chain links TRBV10-2 to TRBJ1-2, with 11 nucleotides matching TRBD1. Losses at the gene ends were 6 bases for V and 3 bases for J; bases not matched to a gene: 6. The germline CDR1 and CDR2 sequences are WSHSY and SAAADI. This CDR3 comprises 15 residues. The CDR3: CASRAGTGGDYGYTF. The DNA for the CDR3 is TGCGCCAGCAGGGCAGGGACAGGGGGAGACTATGGCTACACCTTC.

J is TRBJ1-2 and V is TRBV6-5; D unresolved. The V gene lost 2 bases and the J gene lost 4 bases, with 11 bases spanning the gap. This CDR3 is 14 amino acids long. CDR1 and CDR2 (germline): MNHEY, SVGAGI. CDR3 DNA sequence: TGTGCCAGCAGTTACCACCCGTCATCCTATGGCTACACCTTC. Translated, it gives CASSYHPSSYGYTF.

This rearrangement joins TRBV19 to TRBJ1-1; D is uncertain. V was cut by 4 bases and J by 6 bases, with 9 bases left in between. Germline V gene data show CDR1 as LNHDA and CDR2 as SQIVND (reference sequence). The length of the CDR3 is 12 residues. The CDR3 here is CASSKVLAEAFF. CDR3 sequence (DNA): TGTGCCAGTAGTAAGGTATTGGCTGAAGCTTTCTTT.

The V and J genes are TRBV6-5 and TRBJ2-2; weak D call: TRBD1 (5 bases). The V end was cut by 2 bases, the J end by 3 bases, with 10 bases between. The CDR3 spans 15 residues. Germline-derived CDR1 and CDR2 are MNHEY and SVGAGI. DNA of the CDR3: TGTGCCAGCAGTTACGACAGTGAAGACACCGGGGAGCTGTTTTTT. This translates into CASSYDSEDTGELFF.

The rearrangement joins TRBV15 to TRBJ2-7; perhaps TRBD1 as D (6 bases). Trimming cost V 3 bases and J 7 bases, with 16 bases left between them. CDR3 length equals 14 residues. Germline lookup yields CDR1 LNHNV and CDR2 YYDKDF (reference sequence). The CDR3 DNA reads as TGTGCCACCAGCAGGCAGGGGACCTATGGGGAGCAGTACTTC. This codes for CATSRQGTYGEQYF. The whole variable domain, filled in from reference TRBV15 and TRBJ2-7, reads DAMVIQNPRYQVTQFGKPVTLSCSQTLNHNVMYWYQQKSSQAPKLLFHYYDKDFNNEADTPDNFQSRRPNTSFCFLDIRSPGLGDTAMYLCATSRQGTYGEQYFGPGTRLTVT.

V gene TRBV19 combines with J gene TRBJ2-3, with D tentatively TRBD1 (5 bases). This CDR3 spans 16 amino acids. Deletions cut 4 bases from V and 0 bases from J, with 14 bases between. CDR1 LNHDA and CDR2 SQIVND come from the germline V gene (reference sequence). The CDR3 sequence is CASSTRTSSSTDTQYF. CDR3 DNA: TGTGCCAGTAGTACAAGGACAAGTTCTAGCACAGATACGCAGTATTTT.

The rearrangement links TRBV28 to TRBJ2-6; D might be TRBD2 (5 bases). V lost 4 bases to trimming and J lost 0 bases, with 16 bases between them. CDR1 is MDHEN and CDR2 is SYDVKM in the germline V gene. This CDR3 region has 18 residues. DNA for the CDR3: TGTGCCAGCAGTTGGGGAATCAGGACTCGCTCTGGGGCCAACGTCCTGACTTTC. Residues: CASSWGIRTRSGANVLTF.

The chain links TRBV30 to TRBJ2-5, with TRBD1 matching 9 bases. Trimming removed 8 bases from V and 5 bases from J; junction bases left unmatched: 6. CDR3 length: 12 residues. From germline, CDR1 is GTSNPN and CDR2 SVGIG (reference sequence). In DNA form, the CDR3 reads TGTGCCGGCCTGACAGGGGGGGAGACCCAGTACTTC. Amino acids: CAGLTGGETQYF.

The chain uses TRBV30 and TRBJ1-6, with D possibly being TRBD1 (5 bases). The V gene lost 2 bases and the J gene lost 7 bases, with 18 bases spanning the gap. CDR1 and CDR2 (germline): GTSNPN, SVGIG (reference sequence). The CDR3 extends over 16 amino acids. The CDR3 spells CAWSRFMGRENSPLHF. DNA of the CDR3: TGTGCCTGGAGTCGATTCATGGGCAGGGAAAATTCACCCCTCCACTTT.

V usage is TRBV6-1 and J usage is TRBJ1-2; D possibly corresponds to TRBD1 (6 bases). This CDR3 spans 14 amino acids. Per germline, CDR1 MNHNS and CDR2 SASEGT. V lost 2 bases, J lost 2 bases, and 9 bases lay in between. The CDR3 DNA follows: TGTGCCAGCAGTGAATGGGGGCAGAACTATGGCTACACCTTC. Protein: CASSEWGQNYGYTF.

J is TRBJ1-2 and V is TRBV6-5; 8 bases are a match to TRBD1. This CDR3 contains 13 residues. Losses at the gene ends were 2 bases for V and 6 bases for J; bases not matched to a gene: 2. Germline V lookup: CDR1 MNHEY, CDR2 SVGAGI. Here the CDR3 reads CASSYAGGDGYTF. The CDR3 DNA sequence: TGTGCCAGCAGTTACGCAGGGGGCGATGGCTACACCTTC.

The V and J genes are TRBV4-3 and TRBJ1-1; TRBD1 agrees at 7 bases. In germline, CDR1 is LGHNA, CDR2 YSLEER. Trimming removed 0 bases from V and 0 bases from J; junction bases left unmatched: 7. The CDR3 spans 17 residues. Written as DNA, the CDR3 is TGCGCCAGCAGCCAAGAAGAGGTAGGGGGCCTGAACACTGAAGCTTTCTTT. It codes for CASSQEEVGGLNTEAFF.

The CDR3 reads CASSSRGTYTDTQYF. The CDR3 bases are TGTGCCAGCAGTTCTCGAGGCACCTACACAGATACGCAGTATTTT. The chain carries TRBV27 and TRBJ2-3; unclear D gene. The V end was cut by 4 bases, the J end by 2 bases, with 13 bases between. The CDR3 length is 15 residues. Germline CDR1 and CDR2: MNHEY and SMNVEV (reference sequence).

This clone was found a few times. The chain has TRBV5-1 and TRBJ2-7; 8 nucleotides match TRBD2. This CDR3 region has 16 residues. V shed 0 bases and J 5 bases; nucleotides not matched to a gene: 10. The germline V gene encodes CDR1 SGHRS and CDR2 YFSETQ. Written as DNA, the CDR3 is TGCGCCAGCAGCTTGGGCGTGAGCGGGAGATCCCACGAGCAGTACTTC. Residues: CASSLGVSGRSHEQYF.

The V and J genes are TRBV30 and TRBJ1-1; D gene unclear. V dropped 4 bases and J dropped 3 bases, with 12 bases sitting between them. Germline-derived CDR1 and CDR2 are GTSNPN and SVGIG (reference sequence). CDR3 size: 13 residues. The CDR3 loop is CAWKAHPDTEAFF. The CDR3 DNA reads TGTGCCTGGAAAGCGCACCCGGACACTGAAGCTTTCTTT.

The V call is TRBV5-4, the J call TRBJ2-1; no clear D gene. Germline V gene data show CDR1 as SGHNT and CDR2 as YYREEE (reference sequence). V was pared by 0 bases and J by 4 bases, with 20 bases between. The CDR3 sequence is 18 residues long. The chain's CDR3 is CASSLEPTALRAYNEQFF. In DNA form, the CDR3 reads TGTGCCAGCAGCTTGGAACCCACGGCCCTTAGGGCTTACAATGAGCAGTTCTTC.

The chain uses TRBV2 and TRBJ2-7, with 10 bases matching TRBD2. The CDR3 is made up of 13 amino acids. Germline CDR1 and CDR2: SNHLY and FYNNEI. The trim removed 6 bases at V and 6 bases at J, leaving 5 bases unmatched. CDR3 sequence (DNA): TGTGCCAGCAGCCTAGCGGGAGAGGTCGAGCAGTACTTC. Encoded protein: CASSLAGEVEQYF.

V gene TRBV13 combines with J gene TRBJ1-2; D not resolved. V was clipped by 0 bases and J by 6 bases, with 14 bases between them. The germline gives CDR1 PRHDT, CDR2 FYEKMQ (reference sequence). This CDR3 spans 15 amino acids. CDR3 residues: CASSLGPRVTDGYTF. For the CDR3, the DNA is TGTGCCAGCAGCTTAGGCCCTAGGGTAACGGATGGCTACACCTTC.